These 22 T cell receptor beta chains originate from one sample sequenced in a study of CD8+ T cells in alopecia areata. Pooled cells of cutaneous lymph node origin were sorted on CD4, CD8alpha, NKG2D, NKG2ACE and other markers. Once RNA had been extracted, it was reverse transcribed into cDNA to act as the sequencing template. Clones were read by immunoSEQ multiplex PCR, and TCRdb kept only the in-frame ones, dropping some. The sample gives more than 250,000 clones, none seen only once, and the top ten clones hold less than 1.5%. The sequencing sample was made of CD4+ T cells sorted from a lymph node. Receptors originate from a C3H/HeJ mouse with alopecia areata. For the strain, the MHC haplotype given is H2-k.

Details on this clone: Here the gene names and germline are mouse. The sequence runs out 4 residues before the end of the CDR3; the remainder is reconstructed from the germline J gene. Other DNA sequences in this sample translate to the same CDR3. The rearrangement joins TRBV1 to TRBJ2-4; D is possibly TRBD1 or TRBD2 (5 bases each). Germline V CDR1 and CDR2: NSQYPW, LRSPGD (reference sequence). This CDR3 has 13 residues. CDR3 sequence: CTCSAGGRNTLYF. CDR3 DNA (partial): TGCACCTGCAGTGCAGGGGGCCGAAAC.

The table lists this clone with a few counts. This clone may be a read error of a much larger clone one base away. The listed genes are named as in mouse. The read gets to within 4 residues of the CDR3 end, and the germline J gene fills in the rest. The sample contains more than one DNA sequence encoding this CDR3. The V gene is TRBV5, the J gene TRBJ2-5, with 7 bases identical to TRBD2. The CDR3 consists of 14 residues. Germline CDR1 LGHNA, CDR2 YNLKQL (reference sequence). CDR3 loop: CASSQDWGKDTQYF. The CDR3 DNA, read in part, is TGTGCCAGCAGCCAAGACTGGGGGAAAGAC.

This clone appeared a few times. Gene names refer to mouse genes. The sequence runs out 4 residues before the end of the CDR3; the remainder is reconstructed from the germline J gene. The chain is built from TRBV31 and TRBJ1-1, with 8 bases fitting TRBD1. The CDR3 length is 13 residues. Trimming removed 3 bases from V and 3 bases from J; junction bases left unmatched: 3. Germline CDR1 GKSSPN, CDR2 SITVG. The CDR3 bases that were read are TGTGCCTGGAGGGACAGGGTGGACACA. Translation gives CAWRDRVDT. The full CDR3 protein reads CAWRDRVDTEVFF.

In this sample, this clone turned up a few times. Gene names and germline match the mouse. With the read ending 4 residues before the CDR3 end, the germline J gene is used to fill in that end. The chain employs TRBV1 and TRBJ2-2, with D unclear. V dropped 0 bases and J dropped 4 bases, with 9 bases sitting between them. This CDR3 has 15 residues. The germline gives CDR1 NSQYPW, CDR2 LRSPGD (reference sequence). The CDR3 region is CTCSADSTRTGQLYF. The part of the CDR3 DNA that was read is TGCACCTGCAGTGCAGATAGCACTCGCACCGGG.

As concerns this clone: Mouse gene names and germline throughout. Read sequence stops 4 residues before the CDR3 end, and the germline J gene provides the missing end. V gene TRBV13-1 combines with J gene TRBJ2-7, with D maybe TRBD1 (6 bases). Trimming took off 0 bases at V and 0 bases at J, with 10 bases between the two ends. CDR1 NSHNY and CDR2 SYGAGN come from the germline V gene. The CDR3 length is 15 residues. The CDR3: CASSDAQGSSYEQYF. CDR3 bases read: TGTGCCAGCAGTGATGCACAGGGAAGCTCCTAT.

A few counts support this clone. Mouse germline and gene names are used. The CDR3 extends 4 residues past the end of the read, so its final part is completed from the germline J gene. This chain links TRBV13-1 with TRBJ2-1, with 8 positions matching TRBD2. The junction had 4 bases not matched to a gene; V was cut back by 5 bases and J by 6 bases. The CDR3 loop spans 13 amino acids. Germline V lookup: CDR1 NSHNY, CDR2 SYGAGN. The DNA read from the CDR3 is TGTGCCAGCAGCACTGGGGGTCTTGCT. Amino acids: CASSTGGLA. The CDR3 as a whole reads CASSTGGLAEQFF.

Many counts were recorded for this clone. Genes here carry mouse names. Read coverage stops 4 residues before the CDR3 terminus; the germline J gene supplies the remainder. This specimen includes other DNA sequences encoding the same CDR3. V and J are TRBV5 and TRBJ2-1, with TRBD2 matching over 9 bases. V trimming: 0 bases; J trimming: 3 bases; junction bases outside the gene matches: 0. The CDR3 spans 15 residues. CDR1 and CDR2 (germline): LGHNA, YNLKQL (reference sequence). Incomplete CDR3 DNA: TGTGCCAGCAGCCAAGACTGGGGGGGCTATGCT. It codes for CASSQDWGGYA. The whole CDR3 protein is CASSQDWGGYAEQFF.

About this clone: Gene names follow the mouse nomenclature. The CDR3 is cut off 4 residues early in the read; its end comes from the germline J gene. This chain joins TRBV13-3 and TRBJ2-1, with 7 bases lining up with TRBD2. The CDR3 length is 15 residues. After removal of 2 bases from V and 1 base from J, the junction contained 3 bases not matched to a gene. Germline V gene data show CDR1 as NNHDY and CDR2 as SYVADS. The CDR3 DNA, read in part, is TGTGCCAGCAGTGAAAGCTGGGGGAACTATGCT. Residues: CASSESWGNYA. The whole CDR3 is CASSESWGNYAEQFF.

About this clone itself: Each gene name is a mouse one. With the read ending 3 residues before the CDR3 end, the germline J gene is used to fill in that end. The chain employs TRBV13-1 and TRBJ1-6, with TRBD1 as a possible D gene (5 bases). TRBJ1-6 is flagged as an ORF with uncertain function. This CDR3 contains 14 residues. V lost 2 bases and J lost 6, with 9 bases in between. Germline loops: CDR1 NSHNY, CDR2 SYGAGN. The CDR3 protein is CASSDAGPNSPLYF. The sequenced part of the CDR3 DNA is TGTGCCAGCAGTGACGCAGGGCCTAATTCGCCC.

Remarks on this clone: Gene names follow the mouse nomenclature. The CDR3 end falls 4 residues outside the read, so it is completed with the germline J gene. The V gene is TRBV5, the J gene TRBJ2-7; 12 bases are a match to TRBD2. In germline, CDR1 is LGHNA, CDR2 YNLKQL (reference sequence). This CDR3 is 15 amino acids long. The CDR3 bases that were read are TGTGCCAGCAGCCATCTGGGACTGGGGGGATAT. Its translation is CASSHLGLGGY. The whole CDR3 sequence is CASSHLGLGGYEQYF.

Remarks on this clone: Gene names are the mouse ones. The CDR3 extends 4 residues past the end of the read, so its final part is completed from the germline J gene. The V and J genes are TRBV19 and TRBJ2-3, with 7 positions matching TRBD2. CDR3 length: 15 amino acids. Germline trimming cut 2 bases from V and 2 bases from J; bases unmatched to any gene: 5. The germline gives CDR1 FNHDT, CDR2 SITEND (reference sequence). The covered CDR3 bases are TGTGCCAGCAGTATTCCTGGGGGTGATGCAGAA. Residues: CASSIPGGDAE. The full CDR3 sequence reads CASSIPGGDAETLYF.

In regard to this clone: The genes and germline here are from mouse. The CDR3 is cut off 4 residues early in the read; its end comes from the germline J gene. This chain links TRBV13-2 with TRBJ2-2, with 14 bases fitting TRBD2. Germline loops: CDR1 NNHNN, CDR2 SYGAGS (reference sequence). The V and J ends lost 2 bases and 4 bases, in that order; junction bases with no gene match: 7. The CDR3 contains 18 residues. CDR3 region: CASGDPGLGGRGTGQLYF. CDR3 bases read: TGTGCCAGCGGTGACCCGGGACTGGGGGGGCGCGGCACCGGG.

Note on this clone: Mouse gene names apply. The CDR3 is cut off 4 residues early in the read; its end comes from the germline J gene. The chain uses TRBV5 and TRBJ2-5; TRBD1 matches at 10 bases. Germline loops: CDR1 LGHNA, CDR2 YNLKQL (reference sequence). The CDR3 extends over 15 amino acids. The sequenced part of the CDR3 DNA is TGTGCCAGCAGCCAAGATGACAGGGGGCCGGAC. It is translated as CASSQDDRGPD. The whole CDR3 sequence is CASSQDDRGPDTQYF.

This clone was counted between two and nine times. Any gene name here is a mouse gene name. The read finishes 4 residues shy of the CDR3 end, and the germline J gene is used to complete it. V usage is TRBV31 and J usage is TRBJ1-1, with a weak D call TRBD1 (6 bases). Per the germline V gene, CDR1 is GKSSPN and CDR2 is SITVG. CDR3 length equals 13 residues. The sequenced CDR3 bases are TGTGCCTGGAGTCTATTCAGGGGAACA. Translated: CAWSLFRGT. Given in full, the CDR3 is CAWSLFRGTEVFF.

This clone was counted ten times or more. The gene names here belong to mouse. The CDR3 extends 4 residues past the end of the read, so its final part is completed from the germline J gene. This sequence joins TRBV3 and TRBJ2-2; 9 nucleotides match TRBD1. CDR1 and CDR2 from the germline V gene are SNHLY and FYNGKV (reference sequence). CDR3 length: 16 amino acids. After removal of 4 bases from V and 3 bases from J, the junction contained 6 bases not matched to a gene. The CDR3 is CASSSRDREDTGQLYF. The sequenced part of the CDR3 DNA is TGTGCCAGCAGCTCCCGGGACAGGGAAGACACCGGG.

Points on this clone: The genes are named according to mouse. The read ends 4 residues before the CDR3 terminus; that terminus is restored from the germline J gene. The chain is built from TRBV14 and TRBJ2-7; TRBD1 matches at 9 bases. Germline V gives CDR1 SGHDT, CDR2 FRDEAV. The CDR3 extends over 14 amino acids. Here the CDR3 reads CASSFWGQGYEQYF. CDR3 DNA, as far as it was read: TGTGCCAGCAGTTTCTGGGGACAGGGATAT.

This clone was recorded a few times. Gene names are the mouse ones. The read halts 4 residues ahead of the CDR3 end, with the missing end drawn from the germline J gene. This chain connects TRBV1 to TRBJ1-2; D remains unclear. Germline V lookup: CDR1 NSQYPW, CDR2 LRSPGD (reference sequence). This CDR3 is 14 amino acids long. The V and J ends lost 3 bases and 1 base respectively, with 9 bases between them. This CDR3 is CTCSADNLNSDYTF. CDR3 bases read: TGCACCTGCAGTGCCGACAACTTAAACTCC.

This clone was counted only a few times. Gene names are mouse gene names. The read ends 4 residues shy of where the CDR3 ends; the end is completed using the germline J gene. V gene TRBV19 combines with J gene TRBJ2-7, with TRBD2 identical over 8 bases. The CDR3 extends over 15 amino acids. The germline V gene encodes CDR1 FNHDT and CDR2 SITEND (reference sequence). After removal of 4 bases from V and 0 bases from J, the junction contained 6 bases not matched to a gene. CDR3 sequence reads: CASSATGASSYEQYF. The sequenced part of the CDR3 DNA is TGTGCCAGCAGTGCGACTGGGGCGAGCTCCTAT. The full variable domain, with the rest looked up from reference TRBV19 and TRBJ2-7, is GGIITQTPKFLIGQEGQKLTLKCQQNFNHDTMYWYRQDSGKGLRLIYYSITENDLQKGDLSEGYDASREKKSSFSLTVTSAQKNEMAVFLCASSATGASSYEQYFGPGTRLTVL.

Concerning this clone itself: The gene names given are mouse names. The CDR3 end lies 4 residues beyond the end of the read and is filled in from the germline J gene. The same CDR3 can be traced to other DNA sequences in this sample. This chain links TRBV31 with TRBJ2-3; 11 bases map to TRBD2. V lost 0 bases to trimming and J lost 0 bases; unmatched junction nucleotides: 2. From germline, CDR1 is GKSSPN and CDR2 SITVG. The CDR3 has 16 residues. The part of the CDR3 DNA that was read is TGTGCCTGGAGTCTCGGGACTGGGGGTAGTGCAGAA. Amino acid sequence: CAWSLGTGGSAE. The complete CDR3 reads CAWSLGTGGSAETLYF.

This clone was detected only a few times. The genes are named according to mouse. With the read ending 4 residues before the CDR3 end, the germline J gene is used to fill in that end. Other nucleotide sequences from this sample produce the same CDR3. The rearrangement joins TRBV5 to TRBJ2-5; TRBD1 matches 7 bases. The ends lost 6 bases at V and 0 bases at J; junction bases unmatched: 3. Germline V CDR1 and CDR2: LGHNA, YNLKQL (reference sequence). This CDR3 comprises 14 residues. The sequenced part of the CDR3 DNA is TGTGCCAGCAGTCGGGACAGTAACCAAGAC. Protein sequence: CASSRDSNQD. The complete CDR3 reads CASSRDSNQDTQYF.

This clone occurred a few times. These gene names are mouse names. The read ends 4 residues shy of where the CDR3 ends; the end is completed using the germline J gene. The same CDR3 also results from other DNA sequences found in this sample. This rearrangement joins TRBV1 to TRBJ2-3; D is undetermined. The CDR3 is 15 residues long. Germline assignment: CDR1 NSQYPW and CDR2 LRSPGD (reference sequence). V lost 0 bases and J 0 bases, leaving 7 bases between the germline ends. The CDR3 reads CTCSADSSSAETLYF. The part of the CDR3 DNA that was read is TGCACCTGCAGTGCAGATAGCAGTAGTGCAGAA.

A word on this clone: All gene names here are mouse names. The read stops 4 residues short of the end of the CDR3; the missing end is completed from the germline J gene. This sequence joins TRBV13-3 and TRBJ1-2; 8 bases match TRBD1. Germline values: CDR1 NNHDY, CDR2 SYVADS. The CDR3 is 16 residues long. Trimming at V came to 0 bases and at J to 4 bases, leaving 8 bases not matched to a gene. Partial CDR3 DNA: TGTGCCAGCAGTGATGGGACAGGGAGACGAGGCTCC. It yields the protein CASSDGTGRRGS. The CDR3 reads in full as CASSDGTGRRGSDYTF.